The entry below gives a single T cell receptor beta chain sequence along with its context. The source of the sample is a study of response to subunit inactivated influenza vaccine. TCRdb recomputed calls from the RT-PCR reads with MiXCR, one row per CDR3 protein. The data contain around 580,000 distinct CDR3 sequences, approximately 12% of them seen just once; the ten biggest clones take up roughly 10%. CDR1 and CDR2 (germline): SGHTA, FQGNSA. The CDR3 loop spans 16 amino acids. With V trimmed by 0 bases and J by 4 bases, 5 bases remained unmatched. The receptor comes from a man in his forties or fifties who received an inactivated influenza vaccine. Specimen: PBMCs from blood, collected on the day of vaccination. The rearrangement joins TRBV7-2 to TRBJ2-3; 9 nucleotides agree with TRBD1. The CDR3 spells CASSLAATGGADTQYF. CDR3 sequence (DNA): TGTGCCAGCAGCTTAGCGGCTACAGGGGGCGCAGATACGCAGTATTTT.